The 29 T cell receptor beta chains below all came from one sample that was sequenced in a study of regulatory T cells in long-lasting Graves disease. Building the TCR beta libraries relied on iRepertoire HTBI primers, and CDR3 regions underwent Arm-PCR. TCRdb reanalysed the multiplex PCR reads using MiXCR and keeps one entry per CDR3 protein. The sample carries roughly 300,000 distinct CDR3 sequences, about 18% recorded once. Described time point: persistent/refractory GD, antithyroid drugs over 5 years with positive TRAb. The TCR library was made from RNA that had been extracted from PBMCs in TRIzol. Here the sequenced sample was peripheral blood mononuclear cells (PBMCs), taken when the disease was refractory, from a patient treated with antithyroid drugs. Receptor source: a female donor with Graves disease.

This chain connects TRBV27 to TRBJ2-2, with TRBD2 matching 8 bases. From germline, CDR1 is MNHEY and CDR2 SMNVEV (reference sequence). The CDR3 contains 15 residues. V lost 6 bases, J lost 2 bases, and 5 bases stayed unmatched. The CDR3 DNA follows: TGTGCCAGCAGAGTAGCGGGGATAAACACCGGGGAGCTGTTTTTT. This gives the protein CASRVAGINTGELFF.

This clonotype has at least ten counts. This chain uses TRBV2 with TRBJ2-5; 13 bases map to TRBD2. CDR3 length: 16 residues. J lost 0 bases, V lost 7 bases, and 5 bases had no gene match. The germline CDR1 and CDR2 sequences are SNHLY and FYNNEI. The chain's CDR3 is CASTGLAGPHQETQYF. CDR3 sequence (DNA): TGTGCCAGCACGGGACTAGCGGGGCCCCACCAAGAGACCCAGTACTTC.

This clonotype was found many times. The rearrangement uses TRBV7-6 and TRBJ2-5; 9 nucleotides line up with TRBD2. J gave up 1 base and V 7 bases, and 7 bases lay outside the gene matches. The CDR3 is 15 residues long. Germline CDR1 SGHVS, CDR2 FNYEAQ. This CDR3 is CASMGSGGFQETQYF. Here the CDR3 DNA reads TGTGCCAGCATGGGGAGCGGGGGGTTCCAAGAGACCCAGTACTTC.

This clonotype was seen ten or more times. The rearrangement uses TRBV27 and TRBJ1-1, with 10 positions matching TRBD1. CDR1 MNHEY and CDR2 SMNVEV come from the germline V gene (reference sequence). This CDR3 region has 12 residues. Trimming cost V 8 bases and J 11 bases; bases outside gene matches: 8. The CDR3 loop is CASGTGVLGAFF. CDR3 bases: TGTGCCAGCGGGACAGGGGTTTTGGGGGCTTTCTTT.

This clonotype was found many times. The DNA for the CDR3 is TGCAGCGTTGAAGTCGCGGGAAGAGGTCAAGAGACCCAGTACTTC. Translation: CSVEVAGRGQETQYF. This chain links TRBV29-1 with TRBJ2-5; possible D gene TRBD2, 6 bases. This CDR3 is built from 15 residues. Between the trimmed V and J ends, which lost 1 base and 2 bases, there was a span of 14 bases. Germline values: CDR1 SQVTM, CDR2 ANQGSEA. Filled out from reference TRBV29-1 and TRBJ2-5, the complete variable domain reads SAVISQKPSRDICQRGTSLTIQCQVDSQVTMMFWYRQQPGQSLTLIATANQGSEATYESGFVIDKFPISRPNLTFSTLTVSNMSPEDSSIYLCSVEVAGRGQETQYFGPGTRLLVL.

This clonotype was recorded at least ten times. V usage is TRBV5-1 and J usage is TRBJ1-2; 8 positions agree with TRBD1. The V segment lost 0 bases and the J segment 8 bases; nucleotides outside the gene matches: 12. CDR3 size: 16 residues. The germline gives CDR1 SGHRS, CDR2 YFSETQ. CDR3 nucleotide sequence: TGCGCCAGCAGCTTGGGTCCCGGACAGGGATTCGGAGGCTACACCTTC. Its translation is CASSLGPGQGFGGYTF. Based on the CDR3 plus reference TRBV5-1 and TRBJ1-2, the full variable domain is KAGVTQTPRYLIKTRGQQVTLSCSPISGHRSVSWYQQTPGQGLQFLFEYFSETQRNKGNFPGRFSGRQFSNSRSEMNVSTLELGDSALYLCASSLGPGQGFGGYTFGSGTRLTVV.

This clonotype was recorded many times. V usage is TRBV7-2 and J usage is TRBJ1-1; D not resolved. The ends were cut back, 5 bases at V and 0 bases at J, with 13 bases in the middle. The CDR3 runs 15 residues. The germline CDR1 and CDR2 sequences are SGHTA and FQGNSA. CDR3 bases: TGTGCCAGCAGCATTGGTCCCTTCATGAACACTGAAGCTTTCTTT. This encodes CASSIGPFMNTEAFF.

This clonotype has ten or more counts. V is TRBV28 and J is TRBJ1-1; D is possibly TRBD1 (6 bases). V dropped 6 bases and J dropped 3 bases, with 11 bases sitting between them. This CDR3 is built from 13 residues. Germline CDR1 reads MDHEN; CDR2 reads SYDVKM. The CDR3 here is CASRDTGYTEAFF. The CDR3 coding sequence is TGTGCCAGCAGGGACACAGGGTACACTGAAGCTTTCTTT.

V and J are TRBV3-1 and TRBJ1-6, with D possibly matching TRBD1 (5 bases). The V and J ends lost 1 base and 9 bases respectively, with 10 bases between them. Germline lookup yields CDR1 LGHDT and CDR2 YNNKEL (reference sequence). There are 14 residues in the CDR3. In nucleotides, the CDR3 is TGTGCCAGCAGCCAAGTCAGGGTTACTTCACCCCTCCACTTT. Its translation: CASSQVRVTSPLHF.

This clonotype has ten or more counts. V gene TRBV24-1 combines with J gene TRBJ1-5, with TRBD1 matching over 7 bases. Germline V CDR1 and CDR2: KGHDR, SFDVKD. The CDR3 sequence is 15 residues long. The junction had 3 bases not matched to a gene; V was cut back by 2 bases and J by 3 bases. CDR3 nucleotides: TGTGCCACCAGTGATTCGGGACAGCTCAATCAGCCCCAGCATTTT. Protein product: CATSDSGQLNQPQHF.

This clonotype was counted at least ten times. V and J are TRBV12-5 and TRBJ2-7; no clear D. The CDR3 is made up of 17 amino acids. V was trimmed by 0 bases and J by 0 bases, leaving 15 bases between them. Germline V gene sequence: CDR1 LGHNT, CDR2 FRNRAP. This CDR3 is CASGLVLSREFSYEQYF. The CDR3 region has the DNA TGTGCTAGTGGTTTGGTACTAAGCCGCGAATTCTCCTACGAGCAGTACTTC.

At least ten counts were recorded for this clonotype. The rearrangement joins TRBV11-2 to TRBJ1-1; D unresolved. V was pared by 7 bases and J by 4 bases, with 13 bases between. Germline V gene lookup returns CDR1 SGHAT and CDR2 FQNNGV. The CDR3 is made up of 13 amino acids. DNA of the CDR3: TGTGCCAGCACCTGGGCGGTGGCCACTGAAGCTTTCTTT. Encoded protein: CASTWAVATEAFF. Full variable domain (remainder filled in from reference TRBV11-2 and TRBJ1-1): EAGVAQSPRYKIIEKRQSVAFWCNPISGHATLYWYQQILGQGPKLLIQFQNNGVVDDSQLPKDRFSAERLKGVDSTLKIQPAKLEDSAVYLCASTWAVATEAFFGQGTRLTVV.

This chain joins TRBV10-3 and TRBJ1-1; 8 bases fit TRBD1. With V trimmed by 6 bases and J by 2 bases, 2 bases remained unmatched. The CDR3 runs 13 residues. Germline V gives CDR1 ENHRY, CDR2 SYGVKD. The CDR3 DNA is TGTGCCATCAGACAGGGGGATAACACTGAAGCTTTCTTT. Its protein is CAIRQGDNTEAFF.

The genes are TRBV6-1 and TRBJ2-3, with 12 positions matching TRBD2. The CDR3 contains 15 residues. CDR1 MNHNS and CDR2 SASEGT come from the germline V gene. V lost 4 bases to trimming and J lost 4 bases; unmatched junction nucleotides: 3. DNA of the CDR3: TGTGCCAGCAGTGGGACTAGCGGGGTTTCAGATACGCAGTATTTT. Translating it yields CASSGTSGVSDTQYF.

This clonotype was seen at least ten times. This chain uses TRBV2 with TRBJ2-7; the D gene is possibly TRBD2 (5 bases). The germline V gene has CDR1 SNHLY and CDR2 FYNNEI. The V end lost 10 bases, the J end lost 6 bases, and 13 bases lay between the germline ends. CDR3 length: 11 amino acids. The DNA of the CDR3 is TGTGCCACCTTTCGGGGTACCGAGCAGTACTTC. This codes for CATFRGTEQYF.

Many counts were recorded for this clonotype. V and J are TRBV6-1 and TRBJ2-7, with 10 bases that match TRBD1. The J segment lost 5 bases and the V segment lost 7 bases, leaving 5 bases of the junction unmatched. The CDR3 extends over 13 amino acids. Germline-derived CDR1 and CDR2 are MNHNS and SASEGT. The CDR3 coding sequence is TGTGCCAGCAAAGACAGGGGGCTCCACGAGCAGTACTTC. It encodes CASKDRGLHEQYF.

Note on this clonotype: A much larger clonotype is one base distant, so this may be a read error. V gene TRBV11-2 combines with J gene TRBJ2-4; D possibly corresponds to TRBD1 (7 bases). The CDR3 runs to 14 residues. The germline V and J ends were trimmed by 5 bases and 6 bases, with 14 bases remaining between them. CDR1 and CDR2 from the germline V gene are SGHAT and FQNNGV. The CDR3 here is CASSPDRRGNIQYF. The CDR3 bases are TGTGCCAGCAGCCCGGACAGGAGGGGAAACATTCAGTACTTC.

About this clonotype: The CDR3 carries no conserved terminal phenylalanine or tryptophan, so it likely arises from a read error. The gene calls are TRBV5-1 and TRBJ1-6; 7 bases line up with TRBD1. Trimming removed 2 bases from V and 8 bases from J; junction bases left unmatched: 4. Germline V gene lookup returns CDR1 SGHRS and CDR2 YFSETQ. This CDR3 is built from 14 residues. CDR3 loop: CASSFRGTDSPLHL. CDR3 nucleotide sequence: TGCGCCAGCAGCTTCCGGGGGACAGATTCACCCCTCCACCTT.

CDR3 in amino acids: CASSLGFPRRTMNTEAFF. Here the CDR3 DNA reads TGTGCCAGCAGCTTAGGATTCCCGCGCAGAACAATGAACACTGAAGCTTTCTTT. J is TRBJ1-1 and V is TRBV7-9, with D unclear. Per germline, CDR1 SEHNR and CDR2 FQNEAQ (reference sequence). Deletions cut 1 base from V and 0 bases from J, with 18 bases between. This CDR3 spans 18 amino acids.

There are many counts of this clonotype. The rearrangement links TRBV11-3 to TRBJ2-5, with 12 bases identical to TRBD2. The CDR3 has 18 amino acids. Germline V CDR1 and CDR2: SGHNT, YENEEA. V lost 6 bases and J lost 2; bases outside the gene matches: 13. CDR3 nucleotides: TGTGCCAGCAGTCAATCTACTAGCGGGGGGCGGCGGCAAGAGACCCAGTACTTC. It yields the protein CASSQSTSGGRRQETQYF.

The V gene is TRBV20-1, the J gene TRBJ1-5; D perhaps matches TRBD1 (5 bases). This CDR3 has 15 amino acids. Germline V gene sequence: CDR1 DFQATT, CDR2 SNEGSKA (reference sequence). V was trimmed by 0 bases and J by 7 bases, leaving 16 bases between them. The CDR3 nucleotides read TGCAGTGCTAGAGATCCAGGGATAGGCGGGCAGCCCCAGCATTTT. Translating gives CSARDPGIGGQPQHF.

In its sample, this clonotype was seen a few times. V usage is TRBV2 and J usage is TRBJ2-7; TRBD1 matches 9 bases. The CDR3 covers 17 residues. Trimming took 5 bases from V and 5 from J; bases not matched to a gene: 16. Germline V gene sequence: CDR1 SNHLY, CDR2 FYNNEI. The CDR3 protein is CASSRYGDRGGPDEQYF. DNA for the CDR3: TGTGCCAGCAGTCGTTATGGCGACAGGGGGGGACCTGACGAGCAGTACTTC.

The CDR3 region is CASRLRPPLQSSAGELFF. CDR3 nucleotides: TGTGCCAGCAGATTACGCCCTCCCTTACAGAGCTCCGCCGGGGAGCTGTTTTTT. The chain employs TRBV12-3 or TRBV12-4 and TRBJ2-2; no definite D call. V was shortened by 6 bases and J by 6 bases, with 26 bases between the two germline ends. This CDR3 is 18 amino acids long.

This clonotype was counted ten times or more. The chain employs TRBV11-2 and TRBJ1-1; no clear D. The germline V gene has CDR1 SGHAT and CDR2 FQNNGV. The CDR3 is made up of 15 amino acids. V was trimmed by 5 bases and J by 9 bases, leaving 22 bases between them. CDR3 residues: CASSPRTGLHSKAFF. For the CDR3, the DNA is TGTGCCAGCAGCCCCCGAACGGGGTTGCATTCTAAAGCTTTCTTT.

This clonotype was counted many times. V is TRBV6-1 and J is TRBJ1-2; no clear D gene. This CDR3 contains 13 residues. Germline values: CDR1 MNHNS, CDR2 SASEGT. V lost 4 bases, J lost 6 bases, and 12 bases lay in between. The CDR3 spells CASSVHGGNGYTF. In DNA, the CDR3 is TGTGCCAGCAGTGTACACGGAGGGAATGGCTACACCTTC.

V and J are TRBV10-3 and TRBJ2-5; D might be TRBD1 (5 bases). CDR1 and CDR2 (germline): ENHRY, SYGVKD. CDR3 length: 13 residues. The V end lost 4 bases, the J end lost 1 base, and 7 bases lay between the germline ends. In DNA, the CDR3 is TGTGCCATCAGTGGACAGCCCCAAGAGACCCAGTACTTC. It is translated as CAISGQPQETQYF.

This clonotype was seen many times. The chain joins TRBV6-2 or TRBV6-3 to TRBJ1-2; D is unclear. CDR1 and CDR2 (germline): MNHEY, SVGEGT. The CDR3 has 14 residues. V dropped 0 bases and J dropped 0 bases, with 5 bases sitting between them. CDR3 amino acids: CASSYSLANYGYTF. CDR3 coding DNA: TGTGCCAGCAGTTACTCGTTGGCTAACTATGGCTACACCTTC.

This clonotype turned up a few times. The genes are TRBV6-1 and TRBJ1-1, with D hard to call. Between the trimmed V and J ends, which lost 2 bases and 1 base, there was a span of 8 bases. This CDR3 is built from 14 residues. Germline V gives CDR1 MNHNS, CDR2 SASEGT. The CDR3 spells CASSERGGNTEAFF. CDR3 nucleotides: TGTGCCAGCAGTGAACGAGGTGGGAACACTGAAGCTTTCTTT.

This clonotype was recorded only once. Possible read error: a much larger clone is one base away. This chain links TRBV3-1 with TRBJ2-5, with D maybe TRBD2 (5 bases). Germline-derived CDR1 and CDR2 are LGHDT and YNNKEL (reference sequence). The CDR3 spans 14 residues. CDR3 bases: TGTGCCAGCAGCCATGGACTCTACCAAGGGACCCAGTACTTC. This gives the protein CASSHGLYQGTQYF.